The 20 T cell receptor beta chains below come from one sample, sequenced in a study of identical twins. TCRdb redid the calling of the 5' RACE reads with MiXCR, one entry per CDR3 protein. The profile covers 1,800,000 or so distinct CDR3 sequences, with 25% to 35% appearing a single time and about 0.3% taken by the ten largest. Specimen: cord blood. All receptors come from a newborn girl in good health.

This clonotype was seen a handful of times. The chain carries TRBV13 and TRBJ2-3; unclear D gene. The germline V gene has CDR1 PRHDT and CDR2 FYEKMQ (reference sequence). This CDR3 contains 15 residues. V gave up 5 bases and J gave up 7 bases, with 19 bases separating them. CDR3 residues: CASSRGRSGRYTQYF. DNA of the CDR3: TGTGCCAGCAGCCGAGGACGCTCGGGTAGATATACGCAGTATTTT.

The rearrangement joins TRBV2 to TRBJ2-5, with D possibly being TRBD1 or TRBD2 (5 bases each). The CDR3 has 14 amino acids. V lost 7 bases to trimming and J lost 6 bases, with 18 bases between them. Germline assignment: CDR1 SNHLY and CDR2 FYNNEI. This CDR3 is CASIGYGGAKTQYF. The CDR3 nucleotides read TGTGCCAGCATAGGTTATGGGGGAGCGAAGACCCAGTACTTC.

This chain connects TRBV13 to TRBJ2-3, with D perhaps TRBD1 (5 bases). The V gene lost 7 bases and the J gene lost 4 bases, with 18 bases spanning the gap. Germline CDR1 is PRHDT and CDR2 is FYEKMQ (reference sequence). The CDR3 loop spans 15 amino acids. This chain's CDR3 is CASNPWAGNSDTQYF. DNA of the CDR3: TGTGCCAGCAACCCCTGGGCAGGGAACTCAGATACGCAGTATTTT.

There are a few counts of this clonotype. The chain recombines TRBV25-1 with TRBJ2-7; perhaps TRBD1 as D (5 bases). The CDR3 sequence is 15 residues long. V shed 8 bases and J shed 0 bases, with 17 bases lying between them. CDR1 and CDR2 (germline): MGHDK, SYGVNS. CDR3 loop: CASADRSRSSYEQYF. DNA of the CDR3: TGTGCCAGCGCCGACAGATCCAGGAGCTCCTACGAGCAGTACTTC.

This clonotype was detected many times. This chain uses TRBV6-5 with TRBJ2-5; 8 nucleotides line up with TRBD2. V lost 0 bases, J lost 4 bases, and 4 bases stayed unmatched. CDR1 and CDR2 from the germline V gene are MNHEY and SVGAGI. This CDR3 is 15 amino acids long. For the CDR3, the DNA is TGTGCCAGCAGTTACTCGGGGACTAGGCTAGAGACCCAGTACTTC. Translating it yields CASSYSGTRLETQYF.

This clonotype has at least ten counts. This rearrangement joins TRBV12-3 or TRBV12-4 to TRBJ2-7, with 10 bases identical to TRBD1. CDR3 length: 15 residues. Unmatched junction bases numbered 3, after V lost 4 bases and J lost 0 bases. CDR3 nucleotides: TGTGCCAGCAGTTCGCGGACAGGGGGCTCCTACGAGCAGTACTTC. Its translation is CASSSRTGGSYEQYF.

This clonotype showed up just a few times. This chain joins TRBV6-6 and TRBJ2-1; 8 bases are shared with TRBD2. CDR3 length equals 12 residues. With V trimmed by 6 bases and J by 10 bases, 5 bases remained unmatched. CDR1 and CDR2 from the germline V gene are MNHNY and SVGAGI (reference sequence). For the CDR3, the DNA is TGTGCCAGCAGGTCGGGGGGGCAGGAGCAGTTCTTC. Translating gives CASRSGGQEQFF.

This clonotype appeared a few times. This rearrangement joins TRBV9 to TRBJ2-1; the D call may be TRBD1 or TRBD2 (6 bases each). The CDR3 is 15 amino acids. The V and J ends lost 0 bases and 5 bases respectively, with 12 bases between them. Germline CDR1 is SGDLS and CDR2 is YYNGEE. CDR3 nucleotide sequence: TGTGCCAGCAGCGTAGTCGGGGGCCTTAACAATGAGCAGTTCTTC. Translated: CASSVVGGLNNEQFF.

In its sample, this clonotype was seen a few times. The chain couples TRBV11-2 to TRBJ2-3, with D uncertain. Trimming took 4 bases from V and 2 from J, leaving 7 bases between them. The V gene's germline CDR1 is SGHAT and CDR2 FQNNGV. CDR3 length: 13 amino acids. The CDR3 region has the DNA TGTGCCAGCAGCTCCTATTTCACAGATACGCAGTATTTT. Encoded protein: CASSSYFTDTQYF. Supplemented by reference TRBV11-2 and TRBJ2-3, the full variable domain reads EAGVAQSPRYKIIEKRQSVAFWCNPISGHATLYWYQQILGQGPKLLIQFQNNGVVDDSQLPKDRFSAERLKGVDSTLKIQPAKLEDSAVYLCASSSYFTDTQYFGPGTRLTVL.

The table lists this clonotype with a few counts. The J gene is TRBJ2-3, the V gene TRBV20-1; the match to TRBD1 covers 9 bases. This CDR3 comprises 15 residues. V trimming: 4 bases; J trimming: 2 bases; junction bases outside the gene matches: 7. Germline CDR1 is DFQATT and CDR2 is SNEGSKA (reference sequence). CDR3 in amino acids: CSATHRDRATDTQYF. The CDR3 DNA reads TGCAGTGCTACTCACCGGGACAGGGCCACAGATACGCAGTATTTT.

V gene TRBV20-1 combines with J gene TRBJ2-5, with 10 bases identical to TRBD2. This CDR3 region has 14 residues. The ends lost 4 bases at V and 5 bases at J; junction bases unmatched: 7. CDR1 and CDR2 from the germline V gene are DFQATT and SNEGSKA (reference sequence). CDR3 sequence: CSAMAASGSETQYF. CDR3 coding DNA: TGCAGTGCTATGGCGGCTAGCGGGAGTGAGACCCAGTACTTC.

This clonotype was observed a few times. The chain is built from TRBV4-2 and TRBJ1-1; possible D gene TRBD1, 6 bases. With 0 bases removed from V and 3 bases from J, the gap between germline ends came to 20 bases. The CDR3 contains 18 residues. Germline CDR1 and CDR2: LGHNA and YNFKEQ. The CDR3: CASSQEWASQGGDTEAFF. CDR3 nucleotide sequence: TGTGCCAGCAGCCAAGAATGGGCCTCACAGGGAGGGGACACTGAAGCTTTCTTT.

The chain combines TRBV7-9 with TRBJ2-5; D remains unclear. CDR1 and CDR2 (germline): SEHNR, FQNEAQ (reference sequence). V shed 5 bases and J shed 0 bases, with 7 bases lying between them. The CDR3 is made up of 13 amino acids. The CDR3 nucleotides are TGTGCCAGCAGCCGACCGCACCAAGAGACCCAGTACTTC. It codes for CASSRPHQETQYF.

This clonotype appeared a few times. V gene TRBV20-1 combines with J gene TRBJ2-7, with D hard to call. The germline CDR1 and CDR2 sequences are DFQATT and SNEGSKA (reference sequence). CDR3 length: 8 amino acids. The CDR3 DNA follows: TGCAGCGCTGGTCCCCAGTACTTC. Residues: CSAGPQYF.

V usage is TRBV6-4 and J usage is TRBJ2-1; 10 bases align to TRBD2. CDR1 and CDR2 (germline): MRHNA, SNTAGT. This CDR3 has 14 amino acids. The V gene end was trimmed by 5 bases and the J gene end by 5 bases; junction bases not matched to a gene: 3. The CDR3 reads CASSLAGADNEQFF. Here the CDR3 DNA reads TGTGCCAGCAGTCTAGCGGGGGCAGACAATGAGCAGTTCTTC.

The J gene is TRBJ1-3, the V gene TRBV2, with TRBD1 matching over 8 bases. Germline trimming cut 4 bases from V and 0 bases from J; bases unmatched to any gene: 2. The CDR3 runs 15 residues. Germline CDR1 reads SNHLY; CDR2 reads FYNNEI. The CDR3 coding sequence is TGTGCCAGCAGTGGGGACAGGCTCTCTGGAAACACCATATATTTT. As protein: CASSGDRLSGNTIYF.

The chain is built from TRBV11-2 and TRBJ2-1, with D uncertain. Trimming cost V 5 bases and J 3 bases, with 5 bases left between them. CDR1 is SGHAT, CDR2 FQNNGV, per germline. The CDR3 sequence is 12 residues long. CDR3 sequence (DNA): TGTGCCAGCAGCACTGTCTACAATGAGCAGTTCTTC. Encoded protein: CASSTVYNEQFF.

V and J are TRBV27 and TRBJ2-7, with D unresolved. V lost 2 bases, J lost 1 base, and 21 bases lay in between. This CDR3 is built from 18 residues. Germline loops: CDR1 MNHEY, CDR2 SMNVEV (reference sequence). Here the CDR3 DNA reads TGTGCCAGCAGTTTAGGTTCTTCGGACCCCCACATGTCCTACGAGCAGTACTTC. It codes for CASSLGSSDPHMSYEQYF.

In this sample, this clonotype turned up many times. This chain joins TRBV25-1 and TRBJ2-5, with D unclear. CDR3 length: 13 amino acids. The germline V gene has CDR1 MGHDK and CDR2 SYGVNS. Trimming cost V 1 base and J 4 bases, with 7 bases left between them. The CDR3: CASSELSRETQYF. In DNA, the CDR3 is TGTGCCAGCAGTGAATTGAGCAGAGAGACCCAGTACTTC. The full variable domain, completed using reference TRBV25-1 and TRBJ2-5, is EADIYQTPRYLVIGTGKKITLECSQTMGHDKMYWYQQDPGMELHLIHYSYGVNSTEKGDLSSESTVSRIRTEHFPLTLESARPSHTSQYLCASSELSRETQYFGPGTRLLVL.

The chain has TRBV4-1 and TRBJ2-1, with 9 bases identical to TRBD2. The CDR3 sequence is 15 residues long. Unmatched junction bases numbered 2, after V lost 3 bases and J lost 2 bases. Germline V CDR1 and CDR2: MGHRA, YSYEKL. CDR3 protein: CASSQREGAYNEQFF. CDR3 DNA: TGCGCCAGCAGCCAGCGGGAGGGGGCCTACAATGAGCAGTTCTTC.